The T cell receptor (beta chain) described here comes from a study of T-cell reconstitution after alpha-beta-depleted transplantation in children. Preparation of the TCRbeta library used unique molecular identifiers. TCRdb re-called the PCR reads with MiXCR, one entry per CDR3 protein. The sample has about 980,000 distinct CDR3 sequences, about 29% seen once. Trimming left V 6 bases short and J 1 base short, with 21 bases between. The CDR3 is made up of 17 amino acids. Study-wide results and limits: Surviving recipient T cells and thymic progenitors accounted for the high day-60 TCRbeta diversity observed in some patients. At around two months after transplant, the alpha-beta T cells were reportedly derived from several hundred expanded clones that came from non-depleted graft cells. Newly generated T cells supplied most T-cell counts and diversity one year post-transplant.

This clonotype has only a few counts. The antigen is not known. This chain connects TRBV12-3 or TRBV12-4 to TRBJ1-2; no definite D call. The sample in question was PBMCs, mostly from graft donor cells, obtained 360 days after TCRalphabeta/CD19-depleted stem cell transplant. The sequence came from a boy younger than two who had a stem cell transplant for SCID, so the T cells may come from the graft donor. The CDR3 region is CASSRQGGEPVNYGYTF. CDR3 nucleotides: TGTGCCAGCAGCCGACAAGGTGGGGAGCCCGTTAACTATGGCTACACCTTC.